Following are 17 T cell receptor beta chains from one sample sequenced in a study of regulatory T cells (dated by TCRdb to the late 2010s). Library preparation employed the immunoSEQ multiplex PCR assay. For the multiplex PCR, 52 forward TRBV primers and 13 reverse TRBJ primers were used, and amplification bias was corrected with both assay-based and computational methods. The source is immuneACCESS, and TCRdb retained only in-frame sequences with V and J called. Part of the clones is not carried over; for the studies checked, unresolved V genes explain less than half of this, and the remainder is unexplained. In this sample the table shows about 35,000 clones, over 75% of which occur a single time. Together, the top ten hold about 2.4% of the sample. For these receptors, no antigen is known. The paper as a whole reports these results and caveats: Hydrophobic residues at CDR3 positions 6 and 7 were enriched in conventional CD4+ T cells from CD3G-deficient patients, which suggests more self-reactive specificities.

The sequencing input was conventional CD4+ T cells sorted from blood. Every receptor here comes from a person under 30 with CD3G deficiency.

This clone was seen only once. This chain uses TRBV30 with TRBJ2-2; 9 bases map to TRBD2. Germline V CDR1 and CDR2: GTSNPN, SVGIG (reference sequence). The V and J ends lost 2 bases and 7 bases, in that order; junction bases with no gene match: 5. This CDR3 region has 14 residues. CDR3: CAWSRGRAGGELFF. In DNA form, the CDR3 reads TGTGCCTGGAGTCGCGGGAGGGCCGGCGGGGAGCTGTTTTTT.

The chain is built from TRBV11-2 and TRBJ1-1; a possible D gene is TRBD1 (6 bases). V was pared by 4 bases and J by 1 base, with 10 bases between. Germline CDR1 is SGHAT and CDR2 is FQNNGV. This CDR3 region has 14 residues. The CDR3 spells CASSWGGGNTEAFF. DNA of the CDR3: TGTGCCAGCAGCTGGGGAGGGGGGAACACTGAAGCTTTCTTT.

The chain combines TRBV7-2 with TRBJ2-4, with D perhaps given as TRBD1 or TRBD2 (6 bases each). The CDR3 sequence is 16 residues long. Germline V gives CDR1 SGHTA, CDR2 FQGNSA. V was pared by 1 base and J by 3 bases, with 13 bases between. In nucleotides, the CDR3 is TGTGCCAGCAGCTTAGGAGGGGGGTTGGACAAAAACATTCAGTACTTC. Translation: CASSLGGGLDKNIQYF.

This chain connects TRBV11-3 to TRBJ2-1, with D perhaps matching TRBD1 (6 bases). The V and J ends lost 3 bases and 0 bases respectively, with 6 bases between them. Germline values: CDR1 SGHNT, CDR2 YENEEA. The CDR3 consists of 14 residues. The CDR3: CASSLDSSYNEQFF. CDR3 nucleotides: TGTGCCAGCAGCTTGGACAGCTCCTACAATGAGCAGTTCTTC. The full variable domain, completed using reference TRBV11-3 and TRBJ2-1, is EAGVVQSPRYKIIEKKQPVAFWCNPISGHNTLYWYLQNLGQGPELLIRYENEEAVDDSQLPKDRFSAERLKGVDSTLKIQPAELGDSAVYLCASSLDSSYNEQFFGPGTRLTVL.

This chain connects TRBV5-1 to TRBJ2-1; 9 bases fit TRBD2. After removal of 3 bases from V and 6 bases from J, the junction contained 4 bases not matched to a gene. Looked up from germline, CDR1 is SGHRS and CDR2 is YFSETQ. The CDR3 is made up of 14 amino acids. This CDR3 reads CASSSSGGINEQFF. CDR3 sequence (DNA): TGCGCCAGCAGCTCAAGCGGGGGGATCAATGAGCAGTTCTTC.

The chain carries TRBV5-1 and TRBJ2-1; D is unclear. The CDR3 has 14 amino acids. V lost 0 bases to trimming and J lost 2 bases, with 6 bases between them. Germline loops: CDR1 SGHRS, CDR2 YFSETQ. The CDR3: CASSLGVAYNEQFF. CDR3 nucleotides: TGCGCCAGCAGCTTGGGGGTGGCCTACAATGAGCAGTTCTTC.

V usage is TRBV6-1 and J usage is TRBJ1-2; D is uncertain. This CDR3 contains 13 residues. V was trimmed by 3 bases and J by 7 bases, leaving 12 bases between them. CDR1 is MNHNS, CDR2 SASEGT, per germline. The CDR3 region is CASSDSGRGGYTF. CDR3 DNA: TGTGCCAGCAGTGATTCGGGTAGAGGTGGCTACACCTTC.

The CDR3 DNA follows: TGCGCCAGCAGGAAGACAGGGGGAGACACCGGGGAGCTGTTTTTT. This translates into CASRKTGGDTGELFF. The J gene is TRBJ2-2, the V gene TRBV10-2; 9 bases line up with TRBD1. Germline CDR1 reads WSHSY; CDR2 reads SAAADI. The CDR3 runs to 15 residues. V dropped 6 bases and J dropped 3; count of bases not matched to a gene: 5.

The J gene is TRBJ2-2, the V gene TRBV6-1, with unresolved D. The CDR3 has 12 residues. Germline CDR1 is MNHNS and CDR2 is SASEGT. V was clipped by 4 bases and J by 7 bases, with 7 bases between them. The CDR3: CASSVSYGELFF. CDR3 DNA sequence: TGTGCCAGCAGTGTCTCTTACGGGGAGCTGTTTTTT.

The rearrangement uses TRBV19 and TRBJ2-1; TRBD1 matches at 11 bases. This CDR3 has 14 residues. V trimming: 5 bases; J trimming: 9 bases; junction bases outside the gene matches: 6. Germline values: CDR1 LNHDA, CDR2 SQIVND (reference sequence). The DNA for the CDR3 is TGTGCCAGTAGTCGGACAGGGGGCAGGAGTGAGCAGTTCTTC. This translates into CASSRTGGRSEQFF. Full variable domain (outside the CDR3, taken from reference TRBV19 and TRBJ2-1): DGGITQSPKYLFRKEGQNVTLSCEQNLNHDAMYWYRQDPGQGLRLIYYSQIVNDFQKGDIAEGYSVSREKKESFPLTVTSAQKNPTAFYLCASSRTGGRSEQFFGPGTRLTVL.

The rearrangement links TRBV28 to TRBJ1-1; tentative D call: TRBD1 (6 bases). Germline V CDR1 and CDR2: MDHEN, SYDVKM. Trimming took 7 bases from V and 2 from J, leaving 14 bases between them. This CDR3 contains 14 residues. CDR3 sequence (DNA): TGTGCCAGCACCATAGGGGGGAAAAACACTGAAGCTTTCTTT. The encoded protein is CASTIGGKNTEAFF. Variable domain in full (rest from reference TRBV28 and TRBJ1-1): DVKVTQSSRYLVKRTGEKVFLECVQDMDHENMFWYRQDPGLGLRLIYFSYDVKMKEKGDIPEGYSVSREKKERFSLILESASTNQTSMYLCASTIGGKNTEAFFGQGTRLTVV.

This rearrangement joins TRBV6-1 to TRBJ2-3; no definite D call. The CDR3 consists of 11 residues. V was shortened by 7 bases and J by 3 bases, with 5 bases between the two germline ends. Germline V gene lookup returns CDR1 MNHNS and CDR2 SASEGT. The CDR3 loop is CASTSTDTQYF. The CDR3 DNA follows: TGTGCCAGCACCTCAACAGATACGCAGTATTTT.

The gene calls are TRBV5-1 and TRBJ2-3; 15 nucleotides align to TRBD2. CDR1 is SGHRS, CDR2 YFSETQ, per germline. CDR3 size: 19 residues. The ends lost 4 bases at V and 5 bases at J; junction bases unmatched: 14. The CDR3, as DNA: TGCGCCAGCAGCCCCCGAGGGACTAGCGGGGGGTCCGGTGTAGATACGCAGTATTTT. Its protein is CASSPRGTSGGSGVDTQYF.

This clone was detected a few times. V is TRBV30 and J is TRBJ2-3; D possibly corresponds to TRBD1 (6 bases). Germline CDR1 is GTSNPN and CDR2 is SVGIG (reference sequence). The CDR3 is 14 amino acids. V lost 1 base to trimming and J lost 10 bases, with 18 bases between them. CDR3 sequence (DNA): TGTGCCTGGAGTGGCCAAAGCGGACAGATTCCGCAGTATTTT. This gives the protein CAWSGQSGQIPQYF.

The chain employs TRBV6-6 and TRBJ1-1; TRBD1 aligns across 7 bases. The CDR3 has 12 amino acids. Germline V CDR1 and CDR2: MNHNY, SVGAGI (reference sequence). V gave up 6 bases and J gave up 6 bases; unmatched junction bases: 4. Here the CDR3 DNA reads TGTGCCAGCAGGAGGGGGCCCGCTGAAGCTTTCTTT. Amino acid sequence: CASRRGPAEAFF.

The CDR3 here is CASSFRAALHTEAFF. CDR3 nucleotide sequence: TGCGCCAGCAGCTTCCGGGCTGCCCTTCACACTGAAGCTTTCTTT. The chain carries TRBV5-1 and TRBJ1-1; D remains unclear. Germline CDR1 reads SGHRS; CDR2 reads YFSETQ. The CDR3 covers 15 residues. Trimming cost V 2 bases and J 3 bases, with 14 bases left between them.

The chain links TRBV6-1 to TRBJ2-3, with TRBD1 matching 8 bases. Germline CDR1 and CDR2: MNHNS and SASEGT. V gave up 4 bases and J gave up 3 bases; unmatched junction bases: 6. The CDR3 is made up of 15 amino acids. CDR3 DNA sequence: TGTGCCAGCAGTGTAACAGGGGGGCTTACAGATACGCAGTATTTT. Protein product: CASSVTGGLTDTQYF.